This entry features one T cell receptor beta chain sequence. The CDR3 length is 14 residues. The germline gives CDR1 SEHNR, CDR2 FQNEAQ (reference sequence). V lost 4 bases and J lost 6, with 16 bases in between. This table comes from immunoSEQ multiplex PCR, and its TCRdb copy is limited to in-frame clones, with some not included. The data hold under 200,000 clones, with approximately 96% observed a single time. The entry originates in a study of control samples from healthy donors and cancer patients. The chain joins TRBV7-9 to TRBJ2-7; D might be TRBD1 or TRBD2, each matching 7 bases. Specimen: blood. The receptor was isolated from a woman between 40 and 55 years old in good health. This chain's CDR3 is CASSYDREGSEQYF. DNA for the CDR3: TGTGCCAGCAGCTACGACAGGGAGGGCTCCGAGCAGTACTTC. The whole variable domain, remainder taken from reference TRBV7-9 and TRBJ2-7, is DTGVSQNPRHKITKRGQNVTFRCDPISEHNRLYWYRQTLGQGPEFLTYFQNEAQLEKSRLLSDRFSAERPKGSFSTLEIQRTEQGDSAMYLCASSYDREGSEQYFGPGTRLTVT.